These 9 T cell receptor beta chains came from one sample sequenced in a study of PD-L1 blockade in urothelial cancer. Clones were read by immunoSEQ multiplex PCR, and TCRdb kept only the in-frame ones, dropping some. The top ten hold around 6% of the sample, which has roughly 63,000 clones, roughly four fifths seen once. Time point reported: pretreatment peripheral blood. The input for sequencing was PBMCs, taken around atezolizumab (anti-PD-L1) treatment. These receptors were obtained from a man between 65 and 85 years old with urothelial cancer.

The rearrangement uses TRBV28 and TRBJ2-1; 11 positions match TRBD2. This CDR3 has 13 residues. The trim removed 6 bases at V and 10 bases at J, leaving 5 bases unmatched. CDR1 MDHEN and CDR2 SYDVKM come from the germline V gene. For the CDR3, the DNA is TGTGCCAGCAGAACTAGCGGGAGTGGGGAGCAGTTCTTC. Amino acids: CASRTSGSGEQFF.

This chain links TRBV4-1 with TRBJ1-2, with a weak D call TRBD1 (6 bases). Looked up from germline, CDR1 is MGHRA and CDR2 is YSYEKL. This CDR3 region has 14 residues. Trimming shortened V by 2 bases and J by 4 bases, and 11 bases separated the two germline ends. CDR3 DNA: TGCGCCAGCAGCCAAAGACCGGACAGCTATGGCTACACCTTC. It specifies CASSQRPDSYGYTF.

The CDR3 spells CATADGRSAYNEQFF. CDR3 nucleotides: TGTGCCACCGCTGACGGGAGGTCCGCCTACAATGAGCAGTTCTTC. This sequence joins TRBV5-4 and TRBJ2-1, with TRBD2 matching 7 bases. Germline lookup yields CDR1 SGHNT and CDR2 YYREEE (reference sequence). The CDR3 has 15 residues. After removal of 9 bases from V and 2 bases from J, the junction contained 11 bases not matched to a gene.

Here the CDR3 reads CASSLDRAYEQYF. The CDR3 DNA sequence: TGTGCCAGCAGCTTGGACAGGGCCTACGAGCAGTACTTC. This chain joins TRBV5-8 and TRBJ2-7; a weak D match, TRBD1 (6 bases). V gave up 0 bases and J gave up 2 bases, with 6 bases separating them. The CDR3 has 13 residues. In germline, CDR1 is SGHTS, CDR2 YDEGEE.

This clone was recorded once. V gene TRBV5-6 combines with J gene TRBJ2-1; 7 bases line up with TRBD2. V trimming: 0 bases; J trimming: 10 bases; junction bases outside the gene matches: 10. Germline assignment: CDR1 SGHDT and CDR2 YYEEEE. The CDR3 contains 15 residues. The CDR3 region has the DNA TGTGCCAGCAGCTTGGAAGTGGGAGGGCCATGGGAGCAGTTCTTC. Translating it yields CASSLEVGGPWEQFF.

Written as DNA, the CDR3 is TGTGCCAGCAGCTGGAGCGGGGGGGCTGTAGGTGGCTACACCTTC. Translating gives CASSWSGGAVGGYTF. The chain combines TRBV7-2 with TRBJ1-2; a weak D match, TRBD1 (6 bases). V was clipped by 4 bases and J by 7 bases, with 19 bases between them. This CDR3 has 15 residues. The germline gives CDR1 SGHTA, CDR2 FQGNSA.

J is TRBJ2-7 and V is TRBV5-1; possible D gene TRBD1, 5 bases. The CDR3 loop spans 13 amino acids. Looked up from germline, CDR1 is SGHRS and CDR2 is YFSETQ. Trimming removed 6 bases at V and 2 bases at J, with 12 bases between. The CDR3 region has the DNA TGCGCCAGCACCTCTGGCAGGGCCTACGAGCAGTACTTC. Amino acid sequence: CASTSGRAYEQYF.

The genes are TRBV14 and TRBJ2-7, with a possible D match to TRBD1 (5 bases). The CDR3 has 13 residues. Trimming left V 0 bases short and J 9 bases short, with 12 bases between. The germline V gene encodes CDR1 SGHDN and CDR2 FVKESK. In DNA form, the CDR3 reads TGTGCCAGCAGCCAAGAGTGGAAGGGGATGCAGTACTTC. Translating it yields CASSQEWKGMQYF.

V usage is TRBV6-1 and J usage is TRBJ2-4, with a weak D call TRBD1 (5 bases). Germline-derived CDR1 and CDR2 are MNHNS and SASEGT. The CDR3 has 15 amino acids. V lost 5 bases to trimming and J lost 5 bases, with 16 bases between them. The CDR3 DNA sequence: TGTGCCAGCAGTCTGGCCTCAGGGTTCGAAAACATTCAGTACTTC. Encoded protein: CASSLASGFENIQYF.